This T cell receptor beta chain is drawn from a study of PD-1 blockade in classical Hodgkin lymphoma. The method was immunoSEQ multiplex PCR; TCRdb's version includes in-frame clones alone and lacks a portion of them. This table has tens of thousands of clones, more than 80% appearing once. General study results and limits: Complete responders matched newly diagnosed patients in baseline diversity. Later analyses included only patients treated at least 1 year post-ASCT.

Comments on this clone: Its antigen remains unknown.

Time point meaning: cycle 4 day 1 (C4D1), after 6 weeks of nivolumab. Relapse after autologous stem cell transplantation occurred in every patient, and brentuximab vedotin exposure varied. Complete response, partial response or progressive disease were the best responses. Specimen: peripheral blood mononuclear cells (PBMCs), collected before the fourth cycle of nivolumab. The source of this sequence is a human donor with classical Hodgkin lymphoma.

The CDR3 coding sequence is TGCGCCAGCAGCCAAGGGCGACAGGGTCCTAGGGAGACCCAGTACTTC. It codes for CASSQGRQGPRETQYF. This sequence joins TRBV5-1 and TRBJ2-5, with 7 bases fitting TRBD1. CDR3 length: 16 amino acids. Germline trimming cut 4 bases from V and 5 bases from J; bases unmatched to any gene: 14. Germline V lookup: CDR1 SGHRS, CDR2 YFSETQ.